Each of the 7 T cell receptor beta chains below was sequenced from the same sample in a study of blood T cell repertoires in COVID-19. Profiling relied on immunoSEQ multiplex PCR, and the TCRdb table lists in-frame clones only, not all of them. The sample holds under 150,000 clones, around 77% seen once. The sample was peripheral blood. The receptor source for this set is a human donor in a cohort sampled during active COVID-19.

The chain employs TRBV7-3 and TRBJ2-2; tentative D call: TRBD1 (5 bases). Germline V gene data show CDR1 as SGHTA and CDR2 as FQGTGA. Trimming stripped 1 base from V and 8 bases from J, with 11 bases between. The CDR3 spans 14 residues. This CDR3 reads CASSLMLGVGELFF. CDR3 coding DNA: TGTGCCAGCAGCTTAATGTTAGGGGTAGGGGAGCTGTTTTTT.

This chain uses TRBV19 with TRBJ1-2; TRBD1 aligns across 8 bases. The CDR3 runs 16 residues. Germline values: CDR1 LNHDA, CDR2 SQIVND (reference sequence). V shed 7 bases, J shed 8 bases, and the junction held 18 bases outside the gene matches. As DNA, the CDR3 is TGTGCCAGTAACCCTCGAGGGACAGGCCATTCGGGAGGCTACACCTTC. Translated, it gives CASNPRGTGHSGGYTF.

This rearrangement joins TRBV27 to TRBJ1-2; 8 bases are shared with TRBD1. This CDR3 is built from 14 residues. CDR1 is MNHEY, CDR2 SMNVEV, per germline (reference sequence). V was clipped by 8 bases and J by 0 bases; unmatched bases: 5. CDR3 DNA: TGTGCCAGCGCACAGGACAGGGCTAACTATGGCTACACCTTC. Protein product: CASAQDRANYGYTF.

This clone was observed a handful of times. This chain joins TRBV10-2 and TRBJ2-3; TRBD2 aligns across 10 bases. Germline CDR1 WSHSY, CDR2 SAAADI. CDR3 length equals 15 residues. V shed 6 bases and J 4 bases; nucleotides not matched to a gene: 7. CDR3 sequence reads: CASRGTSEGADTQYF. The CDR3 nucleotides read TGCGCCAGCAGGGGGACTAGCGAAGGTGCAGATACGCAGTATTTT.

The gene calls are TRBV5-4 and TRBJ1-2; 7 bases are a match to TRBD1. CDR3 length: 15 residues. Germline CDR1 and CDR2: SGHNT and YYREEE (reference sequence). The V gene end was trimmed by 4 bases and the J gene end by 7 bases; junction bases not matched to a gene: 13. The CDR3 coding sequence is TGTGCCAGCAGCCTCCCGAATGACAGGGTTGGTGGCTACACCTTC. Its translation is CASSLPNDRVGGYTF.

This chain connects TRBV11-2 to TRBJ2-7, with 9 positions matching TRBD1. Germline V gives CDR1 SGHAT, CDR2 FQNNGV. With V trimmed by 5 bases and J by 7 bases, 9 bases remained unmatched. This CDR3 is built from 14 residues. In nucleotides, the CDR3 is TGTGCCAGCAGCCTCGGGACAGGGTTGGGTGAGCAGTACTTC. Amino acids: CASSLGTGLGEQYF.

The chain joins TRBV28 to TRBJ2-2, with D perhaps TRBD2 (6 bases). The V end lost 5 bases, the J end lost 4 bases, and 11 bases lay between the germline ends. The CDR3 consists of 14 residues. Germline V CDR1 and CDR2: MDHEN, SYDVKM. The CDR3, as DNA: TGTGCCAGCAGTCCCCAGGGAGGCACCGGGGAGCTGTTTTTT. It is translated as CASSPQGGTGELFF.